These 9 T cell receptor beta chains share one sample of origin, sequenced in a study of blood T cell repertoires in COVID-19 (TCRdb year 2020). Library preparation employed the immunoSEQ multiplex PCR assay. What TCRdb holds here is the immuneACCESS table cut down to in-frame rearrangements. Part of the clones is not present; checked against another copy, under half of the missing clones reflect an unresolved V gene, and the others are unexplained. The sample records about 300,000 clones, roughly 83% of which are singletons. Together, the top ten hold about 1.6% of the sample. Material: peripheral blood. These receptors were taken from a woman aged 50 to 65 with acute or convalescent COVID-19.

The rearrangement links TRBV7-6 to TRBJ1-2, with TRBD1 identical over 10 bases. Trimming cost V 4 bases and J 6 bases; bases outside gene matches: 8. From germline, CDR1 is SGHVS and CDR2 FNYEAQ. The CDR3 totals 15 residues. DNA of the CDR3: TGTGCCAGCAGCTCCAGAGGAGGGACAGGGGATGGCTACACCTTC. Translation gives CASSSRGGTGDGYTF.

The chain couples TRBV19 to TRBJ2-7, with 12 bases aligning to TRBD1. Germline loops: CDR1 LNHDA, CDR2 SQIVND (reference sequence). V dropped 6 bases and J dropped 0; count of bases not matched to a gene: 3. The CDR3 consists of 15 residues. CDR3 in amino acids: CASSRGQGASYEQYF. In DNA, the CDR3 is TGTGCCAGTAGCAGGGGACAGGGGGCCTCCTACGAGCAGTACTTC.

The V and J genes are TRBV29-1 and TRBJ1-2; a possible D gene is TRBD1 (5 bases). Per the germline V gene, CDR1 is SQVTM and CDR2 is ANQGSEA. This CDR3 spans 15 amino acids. V gave up 1 base and J gave up 4 bases, with 16 bases separating them. The CDR3 sequence is CSVEVSPQGIYGYTF. CDR3 DNA sequence: TGCAGCGTTGAAGTCTCCCCCCAGGGAATCTATGGCTACACCTTC.

This clone came up a few times. The chain uses TRBV7-2 and TRBJ2-7; TRBD1 matches 12 bases. This CDR3 has 15 residues. CDR1 and CDR2 from the germline V gene are SGHTA and FQGNSA. V shed 3 bases, J shed 8 bases, and the junction held 8 bases outside the gene matches. The CDR3 DNA reads as TGTGCCAGCAGCTTTACCGGGACAGGGGGCCCCCAGCAGTACTTC. Amino acid sequence: CASSFTGTGGPQQYF. Combining the CDR3 with reference TRBV7-2 and TRBJ2-7 gives the whole variable domain GAGVSQSPSNKVTEKGKDVELRCDPISGHTALYWYRQSLGQGLEFLIYFQGNSAPDKSGLPSDRFSAERTGGSVSTLTIQRTQQEDSAVYLCASSFTGTGGPQQYFGPGTRLTVT.

This clone was seen only once. This chain connects TRBV6-5 to TRBJ2-7; 8 bases are a match to TRBD1. Per the germline V gene, CDR1 is MNHEY and CDR2 is SVGAGI. Trimming removed 2 bases from V and 4 bases from J; junction bases left unmatched: 7. The CDR3 spans 15 residues. This chain's CDR3 is CASSYRRDRRYEQYF. CDR3 sequence (DNA): TGTGCCAGCAGTTACCGCCGGGACAGGAGATACGAGCAGTACTTC.

The CDR3 sequence: CASSRGGSYGYTF. CDR3 nucleotides: TGTGCCAGCAGCCGGGGGGGGTCCTATGGCTACACCTTC. The chain carries TRBV3-1 (or the pseudogene TRBV3-2) and TRBJ1-2; D might be TRBD1 (5 bases). Germline values: CDR1 LGHDT, CDR2 YNNKEL (reference sequence). This CDR3 has 13 residues. Trimming pared 4 bases from V and 4 bases from J, leaving 10 bases between.

There are a few counts of this clone. The chain has TRBV18 and TRBJ1-1, with 8 bases identical to TRBD1. With V trimmed by 5 bases and J by 5 bases, 4 bases remained unmatched. The CDR3 loop spans 13 amino acids. The germline V gene has CDR1 KGHSH and CDR2 LQKENI. CDR3 amino acids: CASSSRGRTEAFF. The CDR3 region has the DNA TGTGCCAGCTCAAGCAGGGGGCGGACTGAAGCTTTCTTT.

This chain connects TRBV5-1 to TRBJ1-3, with 7 bases identical to TRBD1. Unmatched junction bases numbered 8, after V lost 4 bases and J lost 4 bases. This CDR3 has 15 amino acids. Germline CDR1 is SGHRS and CDR2 is YFSETQ. The CDR3, as DNA: TGCGCCAGCAGCCCCGGACAGGCAGGCGGAAACACCATATATTTT. Amino acid sequence: CASSPGQAGGNTIYF.

The chain employs TRBV6-4 and TRBJ1-6, with D unclear. The CDR3 is made up of 16 amino acids. Trimming took off 8 bases at V and 5 bases at J, with 19 bases between the two ends. Germline V lookup: CDR1 MRHNA, CDR2 SNTAGT. In nucleotides, the CDR3 is TGTGCCAGCGGCGGTAAAGCTTTCCCCGATAATTCACCCCTCCACTTT. This translates into CASGGKAFPDNSPLHF.